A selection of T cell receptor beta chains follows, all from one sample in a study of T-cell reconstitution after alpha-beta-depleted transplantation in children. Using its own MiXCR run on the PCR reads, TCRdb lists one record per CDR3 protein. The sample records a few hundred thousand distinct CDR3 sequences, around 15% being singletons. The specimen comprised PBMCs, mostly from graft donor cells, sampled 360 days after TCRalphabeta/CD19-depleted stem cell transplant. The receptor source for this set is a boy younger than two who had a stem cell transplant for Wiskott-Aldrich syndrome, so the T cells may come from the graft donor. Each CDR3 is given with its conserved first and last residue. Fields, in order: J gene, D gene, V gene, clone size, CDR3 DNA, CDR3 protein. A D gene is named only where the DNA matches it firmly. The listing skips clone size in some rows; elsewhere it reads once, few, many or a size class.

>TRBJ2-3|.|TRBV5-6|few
TGTGCCAGCAGCTTGGTTGTCTTGACACCGGATACGCAGTATTTT
CASSLVVLTPDTQYF
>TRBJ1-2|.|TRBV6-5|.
TGTGCCAGCAGCCGATCGACATCCCACTACACCTTC
CASSRSTSHYTF
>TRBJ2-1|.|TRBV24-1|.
TGTGCCACCAGTGGGGCCCCTGGGTCGGGGACTTACACTGAGCAGTTCTTC
CATSGAPGSGTYTEQFF
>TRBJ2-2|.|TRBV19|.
TGTGCCAGCGGACGGGGGCGAGCGAACACCGGGGAGCTGTTTTTT
CASGRGRANTGELFF
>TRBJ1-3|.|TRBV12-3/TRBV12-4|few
TGTGCCAGCAGTTTATTCCAGGGCAAAGGAAACACCATATATTTT
CASSLFQGKGNTIYF
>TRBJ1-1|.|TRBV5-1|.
TGCGCCAGCAGCTTGGAGGCGGGCGCGGGGACTGAAGCTTTCTTT
CASSLEAGAGTEAFF
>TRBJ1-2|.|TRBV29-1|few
TGCAGCGCTAGGGGAGTTTATGGCTACACCTTC
CSARGVYGYTF
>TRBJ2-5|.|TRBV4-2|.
TGTGCCAGCAGCCGGCCTGTTGGGGGACAAGAGACCCAGTACTTC
CASSRPVGGQETQYF
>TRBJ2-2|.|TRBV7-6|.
TGTGCCAGCAGCGCCCTAAGGGGTACTGGGGAGCTGTTTTTT
CASSALRGTGELFF
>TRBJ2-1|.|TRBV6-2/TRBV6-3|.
TGTGCCAGCAGTTGGGGGGCGAGGAATGAGCAGTTCTTC
CASSWGARNEQFF
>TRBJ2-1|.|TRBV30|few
TGTGCCTGGAGGTACGTCACAGGCCGAAGGTTCTTC
CAWRYVTGRRFF
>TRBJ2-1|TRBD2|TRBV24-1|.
TGTGCCACCAGTGATTTGCGGGGGGACTCTCTCGCCAGCAATGAGCAGTTCTTC
CATSDLRGDSLASNEQFF
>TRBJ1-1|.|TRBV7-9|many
TGTGCCAGCAGCTGGGGCGGGGATTGGGTCGAAGGAGCTTTCTTT
CASSWGGDWVEGAFF
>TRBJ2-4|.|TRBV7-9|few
TGTGCCAGCAGCTCCCATCTCGACATAGCCAAAAACATTCAGTACTTC
CASSSHLDIAKNIQYF